Detailed here is one T cell receptor (beta chain). This sample stems from a study of blood T cell repertoires in COVID-19. Germline assignment: CDR1 KGHSH and CDR2 LQKENI. V gave up 4 bases and J gave up 8 bases; unmatched junction bases: 11. The CDR3 is 16 residues long. Produced via immunoSEQ multiplex PCR; TCRdb's table is partial and in-frame only. The top ten clones hold approximately 15% of a sample with about 150,000 clones, 85% to 90% of them seen once. The rearrangement joins TRBV18 to TRBJ2-4, with 10 bases matching TRBD1. The sample taken for sequencing was peripheral blood. This receptor was identified in a woman between 40 and 55 years old with acute or convalescent COVID-19. The DNA for the CDR3 is TGTGCCAGCTCACTTGGACAGGGGGTGTGGTTGGACATTCAGTACTTC. Encoded protein: CASSLGQGVWLDIQYF.